This T cell receptor beta chain is from a study of T-cell reconstitution after alpha-beta-depleted transplantation in children. Study outcomes and limitations: Several patients had high TCRbeta diversity at day 60; it came from surviving recipient T cells and thymic progenitors. Roughly two months post-transplant, alpha-beta T cells reportedly originated from several hundred graft clones that had expanded. By one year post-transplant, T-cell counts and diversity largely arose from T cells that were newly produced.

Remarks on this clonotype: Its cognate antigen is unknown.

Unique molecular identifiers were used to barcode this TCRbeta library. A single record per CDR3 protein comes from TCRdb applying MiXCR to the PCR reads. The sample lists hundreds of thousands of distinct CDR3 sequences, about a sixth occurring once. Germline V CDR1 and CDR2: SGHTA, FQGNSA. This CDR3 comprises 16 residues. The germline V and J ends were trimmed by 2 bases and 3 bases, with 13 bases remaining between them. The chain links TRBV7-2 to TRBJ2-2; D gene ambiguous. The clonotype comes from a male patient under 10 years old who had a stem cell transplant for acute lymphoblastic leukemia, so the T cells may come from the graft donor. Here the sequenced sample was PBMCs, mostly from graft donor cells, taken 360 days after TCRalphabeta/CD19-depleted stem cell transplant. In nucleotides, the CDR3 is TGTGCCAGCAGCTTATTGCTAGTTCAGGACACCGGGGAGCTGTTTTTT. Translating gives CASSLLLVQDTGELFF.